These 18 T cell receptor beta chains were all obtained from the same sample, sequenced in a study of OX40 agonist ivuxolimab in advanced cancers. Produced via immunoSEQ multiplex PCR; TCRdb's table is partial and in-frame only. Among about 73,000 clones, 90% were seen once, and the ten largest hold approximately 0.5%. Specimen: CD4+ or CD8+ T cells sorted from blood, collected in a trial of the OX40 agonist ivuxolimab. These receptors were collected from an adult with an advanced solid tumor such as melanoma, head and neck, liver or kidney cancer.

V gene TRBV5-1 combines with J gene TRBJ2-1; the D gene is possibly TRBD2 (5 bases). The CDR3 consists of 13 residues. Trimming pared 3 bases from V and 5 bases from J, leaving 9 bases between. The germline CDR1 and CDR2 sequences are SGHRS and YFSETQ. The chain's CDR3 is CASSYGLDNEQFF. CDR3 bases: TGCGCCAGCAGCTACGGACTGGACAATGAGCAGTTCTTC.

The gene calls are TRBV14 and TRBJ2-5; D call uncertain. This CDR3 has 14 residues. Germline V gene lookup returns CDR1 SGHDN and CDR2 FVKESK. Trimming left V 1 base short and J 2 bases short, with 8 bases between. This CDR3 is CASSQGPLQETQYF. CDR3 bases: TGTGCCAGCAGCCAAGGTCCCCTACAAGAGACCCAGTACTTC.

The genes are TRBV9 and TRBJ2-3; D is perhaps TRBD1 (6 bases). Germline V gene data show CDR1 as SGDLS and CDR2 as YYNGEE. The ends were cut back, 0 bases at V and 0 bases at J, with 11 bases in the middle. This CDR3 region has 16 residues. CDR3 DNA sequence: TGTGCCAGCAGCGTAGATCGACAGGTCAGCACAGATACGCAGTATTTT. Its protein product is CASSVDRQVSTDTQYF.

The rearrangement uses TRBV27 and TRBJ2-7; 7 bases match TRBD1. The CDR3 covers 14 residues. From germline, CDR1 is MNHEY and CDR2 SMNVEV (reference sequence). Trimming removed 5 bases from V and 6 bases from J; junction bases left unmatched: 10. The DNA of the CDR3 is TGTGCCAGCAGTCCCGTACAGGGGTCAGGCGAGCAGTACTTC. Translating gives CASSPVQGSGEQYF.

The rearrangement joins TRBV19 to TRBJ2-7; tentative D call: TRBD2 (6 bases). In germline, CDR1 is LNHDA, CDR2 SQIVND (reference sequence). Trimming pared 1 base from V and 7 bases from J, leaving 14 bases between. The CDR3 extends over 14 amino acids. The DNA for the CDR3 is TGTGCCAGTAGTATAGCGGGAGCCAACGGGGAGCAGTACTTC. Translated: CASSIAGANGEQYF.

V and J are TRBV5-1 and TRBJ1-5; D may be TRBD1 (5 bases). Germline V gives CDR1 SGHRS, CDR2 YFSETQ. The CDR3 spans 14 residues. The V end lost 3 bases, the J end lost 4 bases, and 11 bases lay between the germline ends. The CDR3 protein is CASSSGAANQPQHF. The DNA of the CDR3 is TGCGCCAGCAGCTCCGGGGCCGCTAATCAGCCCCAGCATTTT.

The CDR3 bases are TGTGCCAGCAGTTTCAGGACTAGCGAATACAATGAGCAGTTCTTC. This codes for CASSFRTSEYNEQFF. This sequence joins TRBV6-5 and TRBJ2-1, with 9 positions matching TRBD2. The germline V gene encodes CDR1 MNHEY and CDR2 SVGAGI. V shed 4 bases and J 4 bases; nucleotides not matched to a gene: 5. The CDR3 runs to 15 residues.

The chain combines TRBV10-3 with TRBJ2-1, with D perhaps matching TRBD1 or TRBD2 (5 bases each). The CDR3 length is 12 residues. The germline V gene has CDR1 ENHRY and CDR2 SYGVKD. Trimming took off 5 bases at V and 8 bases at J, with 10 bases between the two ends. CDR3 sequence reads: CAISPGSDEQFF. The CDR3 region has the DNA TGTGCCATCAGTCCAGGGAGTGATGAGCAGTTCTTC.

CDR3 bases: TGTGCCAGCAGCCTAAAAACAGGGCTTCGGACTGAAGCTTTCTTT. Its translation: CASSLKTGLRTEAFF. The chain joins TRBV7-3 to TRBJ1-1; weak D call: TRBD1 (6 bases). The length of the CDR3 is 15 residues. Germline V gene sequence: CDR1 SGHTA, CDR2 FQGTGA. The V and J ends lost 5 bases and 5 bases respectively, with 18 bases between them.

The chain combines TRBV2 with TRBJ2-7; 8 bases map to TRBD1. Germline CDR1 and CDR2: SNHLY and FYNNEI. V dropped 6 bases and J dropped 2; count of bases not matched to a gene: 6. This CDR3 has 14 amino acids. The CDR3 spells CASRRTGSTYEQYF. CDR3 in DNA: TGTGCCAGCAGGAGGACAGGGAGTACCTACGAGCAGTACTTC.

This chain joins TRBV5-1 and TRBJ2-7, with 10 bases lining up with TRBD1. The germline gives CDR1 SGHRS, CDR2 YFSETQ. CDR3 length: 16 amino acids. V shed 0 bases and J 0 bases; nucleotides not matched to a gene: 3. The CDR3 loop reads CASSLAWTGGSYEQYF. The CDR3 DNA follows: TGCGCCAGCAGCTTGGCATGGACAGGGGGCTCCTACGAGCAGTACTTC.

The V call is TRBV27, the J call TRBJ2-1; perhaps D is TRBD1 or TRBD2 (5 bases each). V lost 9 bases to trimming and J lost 2 bases, with 17 bases between them. CDR3 length equals 15 residues. Germline V CDR1 and CDR2: MNHEY, SMNVEV (reference sequence). As DNA, the CDR3 is TGTGCCAGTACGAGGGGATTCGGCGCCTACAATGAGCAGTTCTTC. Protein product: CASTRGFGAYNEQFF.

The table lists this clone with a few counts. This chain links TRBV2 with TRBJ1-2, with TRBD1 identical over 7 bases. Per the germline V gene, CDR1 is SNHLY and CDR2 is FYNNEI. The CDR3 is made up of 12 amino acids. V lost 4 bases and J lost 7; bases outside the gene matches: 3. CDR3 loop: CASSGDRVGYTF. DNA of the CDR3: TGTGCCAGCAGTGGAGACAGGGTTGGCTACACCTTC.

The chain joins TRBV19 to TRBJ1-3; tentatively, D is TRBD1 (5 bases). The germline gives CDR1 LNHDA, CDR2 SQIVND (reference sequence). CDR3 length equals 16 residues. Between the trimmed V and J ends, which lost 3 bases and 4 bases, there was a span of 16 bases. The CDR3 DNA reads TGTGCCAGTAGTATGGTCGGACCTGGGGGAGGAAACACCATATATTTT. Amino acid sequence: CASSMVGPGGGNTIYF.

This chain uses TRBV15 with TRBJ2-5; 8 bases are a match to TRBD1. The germline V gene encodes CDR1 LNHNV and CDR2 YYDKDF (reference sequence). CDR3 length: 13 residues. The ends lost 7 bases at V and 5 bases at J; junction bases unmatched: 6. The chain's CDR3 is CATTPTGAETQYF. In DNA, the CDR3 is TGTGCCACCACCCCGACAGGGGCGGAGACCCAGTACTTC.

V usage is TRBV9 and J usage is TRBJ2-1, with TRBD2 as a possible D gene (6 bases). The CDR3 loop spans 16 amino acids. Germline CDR1 SGDLS, CDR2 YYNGEE. V dropped 2 bases and J dropped 3 bases, with 15 bases sitting between them. Here the CDR3 DNA reads TGTGCCAGCAGCGTGCAGACGGGACTTGGCTACAATGAGCAGTTCTTC. Protein: CASSVQTGLGYNEQFF.

This clone was recorded only once. The genes are TRBV7-3 and TRBJ2-1; 7 bases map to TRBD2. Germline trimming cut 0 bases from V and 7 bases from J; bases unmatched to any gene: 3. CDR1 is SGHTA and CDR2 is FQGTGA in the germline V gene. CDR3 length equals 14 residues. The CDR3 is CASSLTSGENEQFF. The DNA of the CDR3 is TGTGCCAGCAGCTTAACGAGCGGGGAAAATGAGCAGTTCTTC.

The V and J genes are TRBV13 and TRBJ2-7, with 8 bases identical to TRBD2. Trimming at V came to 1 base and at J to 7 bases, leaving 12 bases not matched to a gene. CDR3 length: 16 amino acids. The germline CDR1 and CDR2 sequences are PRHDT and FYEKMQ (reference sequence). CDR3 nucleotide sequence: TGTGCCAGCAGCTTAGCCCGGGGAGCGGGGGCTAGGGAGCAGTACTTC. As protein: CASSLARGAGAREQYF.